This TCR beta chain was retrieved from a study of blood T cell repertoires in COVID-19 (TCRdb year 2020). General notes on the study: Samples covering the acute and convalescent phases of COVID-19 were provided by collaborators in the United States, Italy and Spain. The material from the prospective study consisted of cDNA or gDNA derived from T cells, B-cell-depleted T cells, or PBMCs. Subjects who had been exposed to COVID-19, were actively infected with it, or had recovered from it provided the deeply sampled blood TCRbeta repertoires that made up the dataset. The repertoires were released in a freely available public database intended as a resource for research on the immune response to SARS-CoV-2. The samples were drawn from two sources: the first 160 participants of the ongoing ImmuneRACE study, and 1,254 subjects contributed by 6 global collaborators. The sample metadata nearly always contained a de-identified subject ID, COVID-19 status, age in years and sex. HLA class I and class II types, where available, came from metadata supplied by the sample provider rather than from assay-based typing. Overall study results and their limits: How much clinical and demographic metadata was included differed by source and by participant, and the metadata was provided uncurated.

The CDR3, from cysteine to phenylalanine, totals 15 residues. Here the CDR3 DNA is all that survives: 45 bases in frame from base 1. In the germline V gene (reference sequence), CDR1 corresponds to LNHDA and CDR2 to SQIVND. Clipping removes 5 bases from V and 6 bases from J, with 7 as the unmatched junction base count. Remarks on this clone: Its specific antigen is unknown. No base quality information exists; no much larger clone differs at one position.

TCRbeta CDR3 regions were amplified from genomic DNA using the immunoSEQ Assay, a bias-controlled multiplex PCR. Concerning the study's data processing: The number of nucleated cells in each sample was estimated by amplification of reference gene primers within the assay. Sequence reads were collapsed and filtered to measure the absolute abundance of every unique TCRbeta CDR3 rearrangement. For each sample, productive Simpson clonality was calculated as the square root of Simpson's diversity index over productive rearrangements. What TCRdb holds here is the immuneACCESS table cut down to in-frame rearrangements. Part of the clones is not present; checked against another copy, under half of the missing clones reflect an unresolved V gene, and the others are unexplained. That table furnishes V, J and clone size, whereas the DNA furnished D and trimming. The sample records about 150,000 clones, around 87% of which are singletons. The ten most abundant clones make up roughly 0.58% of the sample.

One collaborating source in Seattle enrolled patients while the patients were actively infected and followed the patients over time throughout the course of disease. Each collaborating institution followed its own protocols to collect whole blood in K2EDTA tubes. For TCRbeta analysis, collaborators shipped samples as frozen whole blood, isolated PBMCs, or DNA extracted from either of those sample types. Specimen: peripheral blood. The source is a man aged 60-69 years with COVID-19, enrolled during active disease. The chain uses TRBV19 and TRBJ2-2; 9 of the junction bases match TRBD2. In nucleotides, the sequence is TGTGCCAGTAGTTTGGCTTGCGGGGGGGCCGGGGAGCTGTTTTTT. This gives the protein CASSLACGGAGELFF.